A single sample gave rise to the 24 T cell receptor beta chains below, sequenced in a study of vaccination effects on CD4 cells after COVID-19. ViraFEST used viral peptide pools to expand antigen-specific CD4+ T cells before sequencing. After roughly 10 days in culture, the CD4+ T cells were isolated. This individual contracted SARS-CoV-2 between March and December 2020, as verified by PCR. Libraries were prepared by immunoSEQ multiplex PCR; TCRdb keeps only in-frame clonotypes and omits some of them. The sample includes roughly 70,000 clones, roughly 73% of them seen just once. The antigens these receptors bind are not known. Sequences were derived from CD4+ T cells from PBMCs cultured with HIV peptides, sampled before COVID-19 vaccination. Described subset: HIV-1 Nef peptide pool negative control/reference culture. The receptors were sampled from a human donor who had a prior SARS-CoV-2 infection.

V gene TRBV5-5 combines with J gene TRBJ2-7, with a tentative D call TRBD1 (6 bases). The germline CDR1 and CDR2 sequences are SGHKS and YYEKEE (reference sequence). This CDR3 spans 13 amino acids. Trimming removed 3 bases from V and 3 bases from J, with 10 bases in between. CDR3 in amino acids: CASSSGTYYEQYF. CDR3 in DNA: TGTGCCAGCAGCTCCGGGACATACTACGAGCAGTACTTC.

This clone was seen at least ten times. The chain has TRBV4-3 and TRBJ1-6; 7 nucleotides line up with TRBD1. J was trimmed by 7 bases and V by 2 bases; bases with no gene match: 5. The CDR3 extends over 15 amino acids. Germline V CDR1 and CDR2: LGHNA, YSLEER. The CDR3 bases are TGCGCCAGCAGCCAACAACAGGGGCGCAATTCACCCCTCCACTTT. This sequence encodes CASSQQQGRNSPLHF.

This sequence joins TRBV5-1 and TRBJ2-5; 8 bases line up with TRBD2. Per the germline V gene, CDR1 is SGHRS and CDR2 is YFSETQ. After removal of 5 bases from V and 5 bases from J, the junction contained 8 bases not matched to a gene. The CDR3 totals 14 residues. CDR3 sequence: CASRPGGQWETQYF. The CDR3 DNA is TGCGCCAGCAGGCCGGGGGGGCAGTGGGAGACCCAGTACTTC.

V gene TRBV5-5 combines with J gene TRBJ1-4; D uncertain. Germline loops: CDR1 SGHKS, CDR2 YYEKEE (reference sequence). The CDR3 runs to 13 residues. Trimming stripped 0 bases from V and 8 bases from J, with 8 bases between. DNA for the CDR3: TGTGCCAGCAGCTTGGTCGCGGCGGAAAAACTGTTTTTT. The encoded protein is CASSLVAAEKLFF.

This clone appeared a few times. The V call is TRBV19, the J call TRBJ2-1; 13 bases agree with TRBD2. The CDR3 sequence is 17 residues long. Trimming removed 4 bases from V and 7 bases from J; junction bases left unmatched: 10. Germline lookup yields CDR1 LNHDA and CDR2 SQIVND (reference sequence). CDR3 in amino acids: CASSTRTSGRAYNEQFF. CDR3 nucleotide sequence: TGTGCCAGTAGTACGCGAACTAGCGGGAGGGCGTATAATGAGCAGTTCTTC.

In DNA form, the CDR3 reads TGTGCCAGCAGCACAGTCGGACAGGGAGGGTTGCATTTT. Protein sequence: CASSTVGQGGLHF. The chain uses TRBV5-8 and TRBJ1-5, with 8 bases fitting TRBD1. Germline values: CDR1 SGHTS, CDR2 YDEGEE. CDR3 length: 13 amino acids. J gave up 15 bases and V 4 bases, and 12 bases lay outside the gene matches.

The chain is built from TRBV5-1 and TRBJ1-6; tentatively, D is TRBD1 (6 bases). CDR1 and CDR2 from the germline V gene are SGHRS and YFSETQ. The CDR3 runs to 14 residues. The ends were cut back, 0 bases at V and 6 bases at J, with 7 bases in the middle. CDR3 protein: CASSLDRANSPLHF. CDR3 coding DNA: TGCGCCAGCAGCTTGGACAGGGCTAATTCACCCCTCCACTTT. The full variable domain, its missing parts supplied by reference TRBV5-1 and TRBJ1-6, is KAGVTQTPRYLIKTRGQQVTLSCSPISGHRSVSWYQQTPGQGLQFLFEYFSETQRNKGNFPGRFSGRQFSNSRSEMNVSTLELGDSALYLCASSLDRANSPLHFGNGTRLTVT.

This clone was picked up a small number of times. This rearrangement joins TRBV7-2 to TRBJ2-1; 7 bases match TRBD2. V dropped 3 bases and J dropped 4; count of bases not matched to a gene: 6. Germline CDR1 and CDR2: SGHTA and FQGNSA. CDR3 length equals 15 residues. CDR3 in amino acids: CASSLGPSGYNEQFF. The CDR3 DNA follows: TGTGCCAGCAGCTTGGGTCCTAGCGGTTACAATGAGCAGTTCTTC.

The chain has TRBV11-3 and TRBJ2-2, with D unclear. Germline values: CDR1 SGHNT, CDR2 YENEEA. Between the trimmed V and J ends, which lost 5 bases and 3 bases, there was a span of 7 bases. The CDR3 runs 13 residues. CDR3 sequence (DNA): TGTGCCAGCAGCCACCGTTACACCGGGGAGCTGTTTTTT. Its protein product is CASSHRYTGELFF.

This rearrangement joins TRBV4-2 to TRBJ2-1, with a tentative D call TRBD1 (6 bases). V was shortened by 4 bases and J by 7 bases, with 14 bases between the two germline ends. Germline lookup yields CDR1 LGHNA and CDR2 YNFKEQ. This CDR3 is built from 14 residues. In nucleotides, the CDR3 is TGTGCCAGCAGCCCGGGACATGGGTATAATGAGCAGTTCTTC. As protein: CASSPGHGYNEQFF.

This chain links TRBV3-1 (or the pseudogene TRBV3-2) with TRBJ2-3, with D possibly TRBD2 on 5 matching bases. CDR1 and CDR2 (germline): LGHDT, YNNKEL (reference sequence). The CDR3 length is 12 residues. Trimming removed 3 bases at V and 5 bases at J, with 6 bases between. Written as DNA, the CDR3 is TGTGCCAGCAGCCAGGACTTAGATACGCAGTATTTT. Translation: CASSQDLDTQYF.

The chain employs TRBV27 and TRBJ1-4; 7 nucleotides align to TRBD1. Germline V gene data show CDR1 as MNHEY and CDR2 as SMNVEV (reference sequence). This CDR3 has 15 amino acids. Germline trimming cut 2 bases from V and 8 bases from J; bases unmatched to any gene: 8. The CDR3, as DNA: TGTGCCAGCAGTTTAAAAGCGACAGGGTGGGAAAAACTGTTTTTT. Protein product: CASSLKATGWEKLFF.

This chain links TRBV18 with TRBJ1-3; D is unclear. Germline values: CDR1 KGHSH, CDR2 LQKENI. V was shortened by 3 bases and J by 1 base, with 7 bases between the two germline ends. The CDR3 extends over 14 amino acids. Here the CDR3 DNA reads TGTGCCAGCTCACCTACAGTATCTGGAAACACCATATATTTT. This translates into CASSPTVSGNTIYF.

The chain carries TRBV11-3 and TRBJ2-7; the D is unclear. Trimming removed 3 bases at V and 4 bases at J, with 10 bases between. Germline V gene lookup returns CDR1 SGHNT and CDR2 YENEEA. The CDR3 extends over 13 amino acids. CDR3 amino acids: CASSFAIRYEQYF. For the CDR3, the DNA is TGTGCCAGCAGCTTCGCCATTAGATACGAGCAGTACTTC.

The rearrangement uses TRBV6-5 and TRBJ1-1; 7 nucleotides agree with TRBD1. This CDR3 contains 14 residues. Germline values: CDR1 MNHEY, CDR2 SVGAGI. Germline trimming cut 6 bases from V and 4 bases from J; bases unmatched to any gene: 8. The CDR3 sequence is CASSGQARSTEAFF. CDR3 DNA: TGTGCCAGCAGCGGACAGGCTAGGAGCACTGAAGCTTTCTTT.

The chain recombines TRBV5-1 with TRBJ2-3, with D possibly being TRBD2 (5 bases). CDR3 length: 16 amino acids. The ends were cut back, 1 base at V and 0 bases at J, with 12 bases in the middle. Germline CDR1 and CDR2: SGHRS and YFSETQ. This CDR3 reads CASSLSLGGSTDTQYF. DNA of the CDR3: TGCGCCAGCAGCTTGTCGCTAGGCGGGAGCACAGATACGCAGTATTTT.

This chain joins TRBV7-3 and TRBJ2-7; a possible D gene is TRBD2 (6 bases). This CDR3 has 13 residues. Germline CDR1 and CDR2: SGHTA and FQGTGA. With 5 bases removed from V and 4 bases from J, the gap between germline ends came to 12 bases. CDR3 amino acids: CASSPARGYEQYF. Here the CDR3 DNA reads TGTGCCAGCAGCCCAGCCCGGGGGTACGAGCAGTACTTC.

This clone has just one count. The chain couples TRBV7-2 to TRBJ2-7, with D maybe TRBD1 (5 bases). The CDR3 spans 14 residues. V was clipped by 5 bases and J by 2 bases, with 13 bases between them. CDR1 is SGHTA and CDR2 is FQGNSA in the germline V gene. The CDR3 loop is CASSTDSFTYEQYF. The CDR3 DNA reads TGTGCCAGCAGCACTGACAGCTTTACCTACGAGCAGTACTTC.

V gene TRBV6-6 combines with J gene TRBJ1-2, with no clear D. Germline V gene lookup returns CDR1 MNHNY and CDR2 SVGAGI (reference sequence). This CDR3 spans 15 amino acids. Between the trimmed V and J ends, which lost 5 bases and 6 bases, there was a span of 19 bases. CDR3 coding DNA: TGTGCCAGCAGTCCCATTCGTACGATTCTTAATGGCTACACCTTC. It encodes CASSPIRTILNGYTF.

The chain links TRBV11-3 to TRBJ2-1; D remains unclear. The CDR3 spans 13 residues. Between the trimmed V and J ends, which lost 4 bases and 7 bases, there was a span of 11 bases. CDR1 SGHNT and CDR2 YENEEA come from the germline V gene. The CDR3 DNA follows: TGTGCCAGCAGCTCACGCCTAAAGAATGAGCAGTTCTTC. This sequence encodes CASSSRLKNEQFF. Together with reference TRBV11-3 and TRBJ2-1, the CDR3 gives the full variable domain: EAGVVQSPRYKIIEKKQPVAFWCNPISGHNTLYWYLQNLGQGPELLIRYENEEAVDDSQLPKDRFSAERLKGVDSTLKIQPAELGDSAVYLCASSSRLKNEQFFGPGTRLTVL.

The V and J genes are TRBV12-3 or TRBV12-4 and TRBJ1-5; D possibly corresponds to TRBD1 (6 bases). The V gene lost 3 bases and the J gene lost 4 bases, with 7 bases spanning the gap. The CDR3 covers 13 residues. The CDR3 loop reads CASSFQGNQPQHF. As DNA, the CDR3 is TGTGCCAGCAGTTTTCAGGGGAATCAGCCCCAGCATTTT.

The chain links TRBV11-2 to TRBJ2-7; D perhaps matches TRBD2 (6 bases). CDR3 length equals 16 residues. Germline V CDR1 and CDR2: SGHAT, FQNNGV. Trimming stripped 1 base from V and 0 bases from J, with 13 bases between. CDR3 loop: CASSLVAGLGSYEQYF. The CDR3 DNA is TGTGCCAGCAGCTTAGTCGCGGGGCTGGGCTCCTACGAGCAGTACTTC.

The chain combines TRBV2 with TRBJ1-5; D call uncertain. The CDR3 runs to 16 residues. V lost 1 base to trimming and J lost 0 bases, with 10 bases between them. CDR1 SNHLY and CDR2 FYNNEI come from the germline V gene. The CDR3 protein is CASSEEGSVSNQPQHF. CDR3 DNA: TGTGCCAGCAGTGAAGAAGGGTCAGTTAGCAATCAGCCCCAGCATTTT.

J is TRBJ1-2 and V is TRBV7-9; D gene ambiguous. CDR1 SEHNR and CDR2 FQNEAQ come from the germline V gene (reference sequence). The CDR3 runs to 15 residues. Between the trimmed V and J ends, which lost 1 base and 7 bases, there was a span of 16 bases. The CDR3 sequence is CASSLESPQASGYTF. CDR3 sequence (DNA): TGTGCCAGCAGCTTAGAGAGCCCTCAGGCCAGTGGCTACACCTTC.